These T cell receptor beta chains were read from a single sample in a study of Tregs in tolerant kidney transplant recipients. Using immunoSEQ multiplex PCR, the repertoire was profiled, and TCRdb retains in-frame clones only, with some absent. The sample records some 250,000 clones, roughly four fifths being singletons. Sequencing was carried out using CD4+ T cells from blood. The receptors were gathered from a human donor in good health. The conserved cysteine and the conserved F or W are not part of the CDR3 here. Where a row states a size, it is once, few, many or the class of an expanded clone; other rows omit it.

>TRBJ2-2|few|TRBV6-5
ASSYVSGGNGELF
>TRBJ2-1|NA|TRBV9
ASSLSGGPYNEQF
>TRBJ2-7|NA|TRBV6-6
ASRSGGRSYEQY
>TRBJ2-1|NA|TRBV2
ASGGSPLTEQF
>TRBJ2-5|NA|TRBV5-1
ASSFVGRQETQY
>TRBJ2-2|NA|TRBV5-1
ASSLGSGRNTGELF
>TRBJ1-3|few|TRBV2
ASSGTGIGNTIY
>TRBJ2-3|NA|TRBV19
ASSGGTSLEYTDTQY
>TRBJ1-5|NA|TRBV5-6
ASSSRDRVQPQH
>TRBJ2-2|once|TRBV6-1
ASNHRGRTGELF
>TRBJ2-7|NA|TRBV6-6
ASSYKTGLTYEQY
>TRBJ2-7|NA|TRBV9
ASSETPRRGAYEQY
>TRBJ1-2|NA|TRBV6-5
ASKSDRVGGYT
>TRBJ2-5|NA|TRBV18
ASSPSVTQGETQY
>TRBJ2-6|NA|TRBV7-3
ASSLTGNSGANVLT
>TRBJ2-5|NA|TRBV7-3
ASSLTSGTGGETQY
>TRBJ1-4|NA|TRBV18
ASSPGQEEKLF
>TRBJ2-7|NA|TRBV20-1
SAEQVFEQY
>TRBJ1-4|NA|TRBV9
ASSSRGGPNEKLF
>TRBJ1-1|NA|TRBV5-6
ASSSPIENTEAF
>TRBJ1-1|few|TRBV18
ASSPRQGYTEAF
>TRBJ1-5|NA|TRBV27
ASSRGREFNQPQH
>TRBJ2-1|NA|TRBV19
ASSSEGVAYNEQF
>NA|NA|TRBV7-8
ASSLVRPGGTYEQY
>TRBJ2-7|few|TRBV15
ATSRDRTGYEQY
>TRBJ2-3|NA|TRBV6-6
ASSYPTFTDTQY
>TRBJ2-3|NA|TRBV19
ASSMGYSSSDTQY
>TRBJ2-1|NA|TRBV21-1
ASSNTGQGANEQF
>TRBJ2-5|once|TRBV7-7
ASSLGSQLRETQY
>TRBJ2-5|NA|TRBV6-6
ASFTGGAGETQY
>TRBJ2-1|NA|TRBV2
ASSDEAEQF
>TRBJ2-1|NA|TRBV18
ASSSTGYNEQF
>TRBJ1-5|NA|TRBV11-2
ASSLYPGQESNQPQH
>TRBJ1-2|NA|TRBV5-1
ASSLGPGINYGYT
>TRBJ1-1|once|TRBV5-1
ASSLNGRINTEAF
>TRBJ2-7|NA|TRBV9
ASSIAGGPISYYEQY
>TRBJ1-2|NA|TRBV27
ASSLSGDYGYT
>TRBJ1-5|NA|TRBV6-5
ASSPKGGAGQPQH
>TRBJ1-6|NA|TRBV6-5
ASSSVSSYNSPLH
>TRBJ2-7|NA|TRBV10-2
ASRTTGTSYEQY
>TRBJ2-7|NA|TRBV7-2
ASSLDGRAYEQY
>TRBJ1-5|once|TRBV19
ASSIHRGQSNQPQH
>TRBJ2-7|NA|TRBV20-1
SASLQYEQY
>TRBJ2-5|NA|TRBV9
ASSVGIAGETQY
>TRBJ2-5|NA|TRBV30
AWSPLAWEETQY
>TRBJ2-7|NA|TRBV28
ASSSRSGLGYEQY
>TRBJ2-5|NA|TRBV18
ASSPTRQETQY
>TRBJ1-1|NA|TRBV13
ASSPRDRETNTEAF
>TRBJ2-7|NA|TRBV6-5
ASSYSPGQIYEQY
>TRBJ2-7|NA|TRBV5-4
ASSSRDRATYEQY
>TRBJ2-2|NA|TRBV7-9
ASSPGLLNTGELF
>TRBJ1-5|NA|TRBV7-7
ASSPGVEQPQH
>TRBJ1-2|few|TRBV7-8
ASSLARMGGGYT